The 28 T cell receptor beta chains given below trace back to one sample, sequenced in a study of read filtering for tumor transcriptome and immune sequencing. From roughly 0.4 ug of RNA, a library with molecular barcoded alpha/delta and beta/gamma adaptors was made. TCRdb redid the calling of the reads with MiXCR, one entry per CDR3 protein. Counted here are 40,000 or so distinct CDR3 sequences, roughly an eighth occurring once; the ten biggest clones make up 5.5% to 8%. The sequenced sample consisted of a population of CD138-negative cells sorted from bone marrow. The receptors shown here come from a donor over 35 with multiple myeloma.

This clonotype has ten or more counts. The V and J genes are TRBV2 and TRBJ1-5, with 9 bases that match TRBD1. Germline V gene data show CDR1 as SNHLY and CDR2 as FYNNEI. V lost 4 bases to trimming and J lost 0 bases; unmatched junction nucleotides: 7. CDR3 length equals 17 residues. The CDR3 loop reads CASSAGQGRYSNQPQHF. In DNA, the CDR3 is TGTGCCAGCAGTGCGGGACAGGGACGATATAGCAATCAGCCCCAGCATTTT.

This clonotype came up many times. The chain is built from TRBV6-1 and TRBJ2-5; perhaps TRBD1 as D (6 bases). The CDR3 spans 17 residues. With 6 bases removed from V and 3 bases from J, the gap between germline ends came to 23 bases. Germline V CDR1 and CDR2: MNHNS, SASEGT. CDR3 bases: TGTGCCAGCAGGAAAAAACAGGGTACTAACCGGAAAGAGACCCAGTACTTC. It specifies CASRKKQGTNRKETQYF.

This clonotype has at least ten counts. The chain uses TRBV27 and TRBJ1-1; TRBD1 matches 7 bases. V dropped 5 bases and J dropped 5; count of bases not matched to a gene: 5. CDR3 length equals 13 residues. Germline CDR1 and CDR2: MNHEY and SMNVEV (reference sequence). CDR3 amino acids: CASSETGLTEAFF. The CDR3 region has the DNA TGTGCCAGCAGTGAGACAGGGCTGACTGAAGCTTTCTTT.

In the case of this clonotype: A clone one base away is much larger, so this may be a read error. As the CDR3 is not closed by the conserved phenylalanine or tryptophan, this likely results from a read error. The chain couples TRBV7-3 to TRBJ2-2; TRBD1 aligns across 9 bases. The germline V gene has CDR1 SGHTA and CDR2 FQGTGA. This CDR3 has 14 residues. The J segment lost 8 bases and the V segment lost 7 bases, leaving 8 bases of the junction unmatched. The CDR3 protein is CASMSTGGRGELFS. CDR3 nucleotides: TGTGCCAGCATGTCCACAGGGGGCAGGGGGGAGCTGTTTTCT.

There are many counts of this clonotype. The chain employs TRBV9 and TRBJ2-1; TRBD2 might be the D (5 bases). V was shortened by 0 bases and J by 2 bases, with 9 bases between the two germline ends. The germline CDR1 and CDR2 sequences are SGDLS and YYNGEE. This CDR3 is built from 15 residues. The CDR3 region is CASSVGLAPYNEQFF. The CDR3 coding sequence is TGTGCCAGCAGCGTAGGCCTAGCCCCCTACAATGAGCAGTTCTTC.

This clonotype was picked up many times. This chain uses TRBV28 with TRBJ2-6; no clear D. This CDR3 is 15 amino acids long. Germline V gene sequence: CDR1 MDHEN, CDR2 SYDVKM. The V end lost 7 bases, the J end lost 4 bases, and 14 bases lay between the germline ends. In DNA form, the CDR3 reads TGTGCCAGCACCCGGACGGATTCCGGGGCCAACGTCCTGACTTTC. It specifies CASTRTDSGANVLTF.

Concerning this clonotype itself: This likely comes from a read error, as the CDR3 has no conserved phenylalanine or tryptophan at its end. This chain joins TRBV7-9 and TRBJ2-1; 9 nucleotides line up with TRBD2. The J call may be wrong; the DNA end is better matched by TRBJ2-7. CDR1 SEHNR and CDR2 FQNEAQ come from the germline V gene (reference sequence). The CDR3 is 15 amino acids. CDR3 sequence reads: CASGHGLAPGDEQYI. The CDR3 DNA sequence: TGTGCCAGCGGCCATGGACTAGCGCCAGGGGATGAGCAGTACATC.

This clonotype was detected ten times or more. The chain is built from TRBV19 and TRBJ2-3; D unresolved. V shed 3 bases and J shed 5 bases, with 12 bases lying between them. Germline CDR1 LNHDA, CDR2 SQIVND (reference sequence). The CDR3 has 14 amino acids. CDR3 in amino acids: CASSIGSKGDTQYF. CDR3 sequence (DNA): TGTGCCAGTAGTATTGGTTCGAAGGGAGATACGCAGTATTTT. Full variable domain (rest looked up from reference TRBV19 and TRBJ2-3): DGGITQSPKYLFRKEGQNVTLSCEQNLNHDAMYWYRQDPGQGLRLIYYSQIVNDFQKGDIAEGYSVSREKKESFPLTVTSAQKNPTAFYLCASSIGSKGDTQYFGPGTRLTVL.

The table lists this clonotype with many counts. The V gene is TRBV20-1, the J gene TRBJ1-5, with a possible D match to TRBD1 (6 bases). CDR1 is DFQATT and CDR2 is SNEGSKA in the germline V gene (reference sequence). The CDR3 is 15 amino acids. The V end was cut by 5 bases, the J end by 5 bases, with 19 bases between. As DNA, the CDR3 is TGCAGTGCTCGTCGCAGGGGATTGAACGATCAGCCCCAGCATTTT. It specifies CSARRRGLNDQPQHF.

This clonotype was detected ten times or more. CDR3 coding DNA: TGTGCCAGCAGTTTCCCGGGAGTTGCGGATACGCAGTATTTT. Amino acid sequence: CASSFPGVADTQYF. The chain uses TRBV12-3 or TRBV12-4 and TRBJ2-3; tentative D call: TRBD2 (6 bases). The V gene lost 3 bases and the J gene lost 6 bases, with 13 bases spanning the gap. This CDR3 comprises 14 residues.

This clonotype has ten or more counts. This sequence joins TRBV6-2 or TRBV6-3 and TRBJ2-1; 11 bases map to TRBD1. In germline, CDR1 is MNHEY, CDR2 SVGEGT. After removal of 6 bases from V and 7 bases from J, the junction contained 11 bases not matched to a gene. This CDR3 has 16 residues. CDR3 DNA sequence: TGTGCCAGCAGCCGCGTCGGACAGGGGGCGAGAAATGAGCAGTTCTTC. It translates to CASSRVGQGARNEQFF.

This clonotype is medium-sized in the sample. The V gene is TRBV12-3 or TRBV12-4, the J gene TRBJ2-1; D remains unclear. The CDR3 covers 14 residues. Trimming cost V 6 bases and J 4 bases, with 13 bases left between them. The CDR3 here is CASSLSRSYNEQFF. In DNA form, the CDR3 reads TGTGCCAGCAGCTTAAGTCGATCATACAATGAGCAGTTCTTC.

Concerning this clonotype itself: This may arise from a read error, as a much more abundant clone is one base away. The chain uses TRBV27 and TRBJ1-2; maybe TRBD1 (6 bases). This CDR3 is 12 amino acids long. V lost 2 bases, J lost 7 bases, and 8 bases lay in between. Germline assignment: CDR1 MNHEY and CDR2 SMNVEV (reference sequence). The CDR3 is CASSLQGPGYTF. The CDR3 DNA reads TGTGCCAGCAGTTTACAGGGGCCTGGCTACACCTTC.

The genes are TRBV20-1 and TRBJ2-2; 8 nucleotides line up with TRBD2. With 0 bases clipped from V and 9 bases from J, the junction kept 9 bases outside the gene matches. The germline CDR1 and CDR2 sequences are DFQATT and SNEGSKA (reference sequence). The CDR3 covers 15 residues. As DNA, the CDR3 is TGCAGTGCTAGAGACCCGGGGGGGGGGCTGAGGGAGCTGTTTTTT. Its protein product is CSARDPGGGLRELFF.

This clonotype was observed at least ten times. The gene calls are TRBV4-2 and TRBJ2-1; 9 positions agree with TRBD2. The length of the CDR3 is 16 residues. The ends lost 0 bases at V and 4 bases at J; junction bases unmatched: 4. Germline V gives CDR1 LGHNA, CDR2 YNFKEQ. The CDR3 DNA reads TGTGCCAGCAGCCAAGAGAGTAGCGGGAGTTACAATGAGCAGTTCTTC. Translation: CASSQESSGSYNEQFF.

This clonotype was seen many times. The chain carries TRBV5-1 and TRBJ2-7; 8 bases are shared with TRBD2. Germline loops: CDR1 SGHRS, CDR2 YFSETQ. V dropped 0 bases and J dropped 1; count of bases not matched to a gene: 6. CDR3 length equals 16 residues. CDR3 in DNA: TGCGCCAGCAGCTTGGCCGCGGGAGGAAGATCCTACGAGCAGTACTTC. Translated: CASSLAAGGRSYEQYF.

The table lists this clonotype with many counts. The rearrangement uses TRBV11-2 and TRBJ1-1; TRBD1 might be the D (6 bases). Trimming cost V 8 bases and J 1 base, with 26 bases left between them. Germline CDR1 and CDR2: SGHAT and FQNNGV. The CDR3 is made up of 18 amino acids. CDR3 coding DNA: TGTGCCAGCGAGTTTAGCCCGGGGGCACACAGTTCGAACACTGAAGCTTTCTTT. The encoded protein is CASEFSPGAHSSNTEAFF.

This clonotype is medium-sized (0.01 to 0.1%) within its sample. The chain recombines TRBV6-5 with TRBJ2-1; 9 nucleotides agree with TRBD2. Per germline, CDR1 MNHEY and CDR2 SVGAGI. This CDR3 region has 13 residues. V lost 6 bases, J lost 8 bases, and 5 bases stayed unmatched. The CDR3 here is CASRGTSIDEQFF. For the CDR3, the DNA is TGTGCCAGCAGGGGGACTAGCATCGATGAGCAGTTCTTC.

This clonotype was detected many times. This rearrangement joins TRBV20-1 to TRBJ2-6; D is ambiguous. Trimming left V 6 bases short and J 0 bases short, with 6 bases between. The CDR3 contains 13 residues. The germline V gene encodes CDR1 DFQATT and CDR2 SNEGSKA (reference sequence). The CDR3 reads CSARHSGANVLTF. The CDR3 nucleotides are TGCAGTGCGCGCCACTCTGGGGCCAACGTCCTGACTTTC.

This clonotype was counted a single time. Germline and junction disagree at one end, which may indicate a read error. This rearrangement joins TRBV5-1 to TRBJ1-1; the D gene is possibly TRBD1 (5 bases). The CDR3 has 14 amino acids. CDR1 is SGHRS, CDR2 YFSETQ, per germline. The CDR3 bases are TGCGCCAGCAGCGGGCAGGGAGCGAACTCTGAAGCTTTCTTT. It encodes CASSGQGANSEAFF.

This clonotype occurred a few times. The missing conserved phenylalanine or tryptophan at the end of this CDR3 makes a read error likely. Because the CDR3's place on the DNA is in doubt, the DNA is left out and the CDR3 is given as listed by TCRdb. V is TRBV7-3 and J is TRBJ2-1; the table gives TRBD1 as D, unverified against the DNA. Inclusive of both ends, the CDR3 amounts to 15 amino acids. CDR1 and CDR2 from the germline V gene are SGHTA and FQGTGA. The CDR3 sequence: CASSLTGGPYNEQVY.

This clonotype was observed many times. The chain employs TRBV29-1 and TRBJ2-2; 11 nucleotides agree with TRBD2. This CDR3 has 17 residues. V shed 0 bases and J 5 bases; nucleotides not matched to a gene: 8. Germline CDR1 SQVTM, CDR2 ANQGSEA. The CDR3 nucleotides read TGCAGCGTTGAAGATTCGGTAGCGGGGGGGAAAACCGGGGAGCTGTTTTTT. Its translation: CSVEDSVAGGKTGELFF.

This clonotype was observed many times. The chain is built from TRBV5-1 and TRBJ1-5; TRBD1 matches 9 bases. Per the germline V gene, CDR1 is SGHRS and CDR2 is YFSETQ. This CDR3 has 16 residues. V shed 4 bases, J shed 2 bases, and the junction held 7 bases outside the gene matches. CDR3 protein: CASSPTGGGGNQPQHF. The CDR3 DNA reads as TGCGCCAGCAGCCCAACAGGGGGCGGCGGCAATCAGCCCCAGCATTTT. The full variable domain, in which reference TRBV5-1 and TRBJ1-5 provide the parts outside the CDR3, is KAGVTQTPRYLIKTRGQQVTLSCSPISGHRSVSWYQQTPGQGLQFLFEYFSETQRNKGNFPGRFSGRQFSNSRSEMNVSTLELGDSALYLCASSPTGGGGNQPQHFGDGTRLSIL.

This clonotype came up many times. This chain connects TRBV20-1 to TRBJ2-2; D might be TRBD1 (5 bases). Germline loops: CDR1 DFQATT, CDR2 SNEGSKA (reference sequence). The CDR3 is made up of 15 amino acids. The V gene lost 3 bases and the J gene lost 1 base, with 12 bases spanning the gap. CDR3: CSASNWQGNTGELFF. The CDR3 DNA reads TGCAGTGCTAGTAATTGGCAGGGGAACACCGGGGAGCTGTTTTTT.

In its sample, this clonotype was seen a few times. The chain carries TRBV13 and TRBJ2-3; 11 bases match TRBD2. V lost 4 bases and J lost 5; bases outside the gene matches: 2. The CDR3 loop spans 14 amino acids. Germline-derived CDR1 and CDR2 are PRHDT and FYEKMQ (reference sequence). The CDR3: CASSSGLAGDTQYF. Here the CDR3 DNA reads TGTGCCAGCAGCTCTGGACTAGCGGGAGATACGCAGTATTTT.

This clonotype appeared many times. The chain couples TRBV2 to TRBJ2-1, with D perhaps being TRBD1 or TRBD2 (5 bases each). The CDR3 is made up of 12 amino acids. V was clipped by 6 bases and J by 8 bases, with 11 bases between them. Germline V CDR1 and CDR2: SNHLY, FYNNEI. The CDR3 sequence is CASRGDSDEQFF. The CDR3 region has the DNA TGTGCCAGCAGGGGGGATTCTGATGAGCAGTTCTTC. Using reference TRBV2 and TRBJ2-1 for the parts outside the CDR3, the full variable domain is EPEVTQTPSHQVTQMGQEVILRCVPISNHLYFYWYRQILGQKVEFLVSFYNNEISEKSEIFDDQFSVERPDGSNFTLKIRSTKLEDSAMYFCASRGDSDEQFFGPGTRLTVL.

This clonotype has ten or more counts. The chain joins TRBV11-2 to TRBJ1-2; no definite D call. V was cut by 7 bases and J by 0 bases, with 9 bases left in between. The germline V gene has CDR1 SGHAT and CDR2 FQNNGV. The CDR3 sequence is 13 residues long. The CDR3 loop is CASTNVPNYGYTF. CDR3 sequence (DNA): TGTGCCAGCACCAATGTCCCTAACTATGGCTACACCTTC.

By share, this clonotype ranks as medium-sized. This chain uses TRBV2 with TRBJ1-5; D remains ambiguous. V lost 3 bases, J lost 2 bases, and 2 bases lay in between. Germline CDR1 is SNHLY and CDR2 is FYNNEI. This CDR3 has 12 residues. The chain's CDR3 is CASSDGNQPQHF. Here the CDR3 DNA reads TGTGCCAGCAGTGATGGCAATCAGCCCCAGCATTTT. The variable domain in full, completed from reference TRBV2 and TRBJ1-5, reads EPEVTQTPSHQVTQMGQEVILRCVPISNHLYFYWYRQILGQKVEFLVSFYNNEISEKSEIFDDQFSVERPDGSNFTLKIRSTKLEDSAMYFCASSDGNQPQHFGDGTRLSIL.